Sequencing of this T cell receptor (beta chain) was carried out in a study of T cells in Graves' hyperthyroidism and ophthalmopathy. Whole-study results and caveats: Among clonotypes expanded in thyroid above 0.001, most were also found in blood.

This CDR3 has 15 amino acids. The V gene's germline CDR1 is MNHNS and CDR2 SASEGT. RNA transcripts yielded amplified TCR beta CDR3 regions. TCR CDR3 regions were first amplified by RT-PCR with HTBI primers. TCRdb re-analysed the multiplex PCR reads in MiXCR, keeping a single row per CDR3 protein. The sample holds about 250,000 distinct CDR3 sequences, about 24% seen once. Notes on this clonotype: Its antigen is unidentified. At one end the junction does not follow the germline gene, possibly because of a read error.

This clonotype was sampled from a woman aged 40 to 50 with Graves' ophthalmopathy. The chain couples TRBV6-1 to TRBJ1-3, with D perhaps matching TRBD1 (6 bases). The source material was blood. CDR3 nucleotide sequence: TGTGCCAGCAGCCCGGACAGCTACTCTGGAAACACCATACATTTT. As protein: CASSPDSYSGNTIHF.